The subject of this entry is one T cell receptor beta chain. Antigen unknown. This sample was taken from a study of shared clonotypes between healthy human individuals. Whole-study findings and limits: Only a few donors were included, so the genetic and exposure-history diversity represented was limited. As a rule, naive subsets had a larger estimated richness than memory subsets.

CDR1 is LGHNA, CDR2 YNFKEQ, per germline. The CDR3 is 15 residues long. Among the donors, all were Caucasian adults who lived in Nashville, Tennessee. Each replicate PCR on the sorted subsets used 200 to 250 ng DNA (about 30,000 T cell genomes). The protocol was immunoSEQ multiplex PCR, while the TCRdb copy is restricted to in-frame clones and leaves out a portion. The sample lists over a million clones; around 78% were seen once. The V gene is TRBV4-2, the J gene TRBJ2-5; D possibly matches TRBD1 or TRBD2 (5 bases each). Matching the DNA end better, TRBJ2-7 makes the J call doubtful. The material sequenced was memory CD4+ T cells from PBMCs. Subset specified: CD45RA-negative fraction. The sequence was collected from a man aged 18 to 29 in good health. Some clones in this sample may be carry-over from other donors' samples. CDR3 DNA: TGTGCCAGCAGCCTCAGATGGGACCGCTCCTACGAGCAGTACTTC. As protein: CASSLRWDRSYEQYF.